Listed here are 26 T cell receptor beta chains from one sample, sequenced in a study of T cell changes during pregnancy in multiple sclerosis. Sequencing used immunoSEQ multiplex PCR; TCRdb keeps in-frame clones, though not all of them. The repertoire consists of more than 55,000 clones, with roughly nine tenths occurring once and the leading ten covering roughly 2.1%. Source: peripheral blood, taken in the first trimester of pregnancy. The receptors come from a female donor in good health, enrolled as a control in a pregnancy study.

The chain couples TRBV5-1 to TRBJ2-7, with a possible D match to TRBD2 (5 bases). Germline V gene data show CDR1 as SGHRS and CDR2 as YFSETQ. V lost 4 bases and J lost 5, with 19 bases in between. The CDR3 covers 15 residues. The CDR3 protein is CASSPRGPGVNEQYF. CDR3 DNA: TGCGCCAGCAGCCCCCGAGGGCCAGGTGTAAACGAGCAGTACTTC.

The rearrangement uses TRBV5-4 and TRBJ2-1, with 13 nucleotides matching TRBD2. Germline V gene lookup returns CDR1 SGHNT and CDR2 YYREEE (reference sequence). The CDR3 spans 16 residues. V gave up 4 bases and J gave up 0 bases; unmatched junction bases: 1. The CDR3 sequence is CASSRTSGSSYNEQFF. The CDR3 DNA sequence: TGTGCCAGCAGCCGGACTAGCGGGAGCTCCTACAATGAGCAGTTCTTC.

This sequence joins TRBV6-5 and TRBJ1-1; D is unresolved. CDR1 and CDR2 (germline): MNHEY, SVGAGI. Trimming shortened V by 7 bases and J by 5 bases, and 11 bases separated the two germline ends. The CDR3 extends over 12 amino acids. CDR3 bases: TGTGCCAGCACTATACTAGGGACTGAAGCTTTCTTT. Its translation: CASTILGTEAFF.

This chain connects TRBV7-4 to TRBJ1-2; TRBD1 agrees at 8 bases. CDR1 is SGHVT and CDR2 is SQSDAQ in the germline V gene. V gave up 5 bases and J gave up 5 bases; unmatched junction bases: 16. The length of the CDR3 is 17 residues. Written as DNA, the CDR3 is TGTGCCAGCAGCCCGCAAGGGGAGACAGGGGCGTTTTATGGCTACACCTTC. It translates to CASSPQGETGAFYGYTF.

This clone was counted once. The V call is TRBV5-4, the J call TRBJ2-7, with D possibly TRBD2 on 6 matching bases. The CDR3 sequence is 15 residues long. Trimming shortened V by 4 bases and J by 0 bases, and 14 bases separated the two germline ends. In germline, CDR1 is SGHNT, CDR2 YYREEE (reference sequence). In DNA, the CDR3 is TGTGCCAGCAGCATGAGGGAGGTCTTCTCCTACGAGCAGTACTTC. Its translation is CASSMREVFSYEQYF.

The chain has TRBV19 and TRBJ2-1, with D possibly being TRBD2 (6 bases). Trimming removed 3 bases from V and 7 bases from J, with 7 bases in between. This CDR3 region has 12 residues. Germline assignment: CDR1 LNHDA and CDR2 SQIVND (reference sequence). The CDR3 region has the DNA TGTGCCAGTAGTATTGGACTAAATGAGCAGTTCTTC. It is translated as CASSIGLNEQFF.

In regard to this clone: Compared with germline, one end of the junction differs, possibly owing to a read error. The chain links TRBV29-1 to TRBJ2-7, with 11 bases fitting TRBD1. The V gene's germline CDR1 is SQVTM and CDR2 ANQGSEA. The CDR3 has 14 residues. Here the CDR3 reads CSAEGSGQGEWQYF. The DNA for the CDR3 is TGCAGCGCTGAAGGTTCGGGACAGGGGGAATGGCAGTACTTC.

The V call is TRBV6-5, the J call TRBJ1-1; D ambiguous. The CDR3 totals 14 residues. The V gene's germline CDR1 is MNHEY and CDR2 SVGAGI. Trimming cost V 4 bases and J 5 bases, with 14 bases left between them. The CDR3 region is CASSLSTQGTEAFF. The CDR3 DNA reads TGTGCCAGCAGTTTATCGACACAAGGAACTGAAGCTTTCTTT.

This chain connects TRBV25-1 to TRBJ2-4; D not certain. Germline CDR1 and CDR2: MGHDK and SYGVNS. Trimming took 1 base from V and 0 from J, leaving 10 bases between them. The CDR3 runs to 16 residues. CDR3 bases: TGTGCCAGCAGTGAATTAGGAGATTCAGCCAAAAACATTCAGTACTTC. It translates to CASSELGDSAKNIQYF.

The genes are TRBV9 and TRBJ2-7, with TRBD1 identical over 10 bases. The germline gives CDR1 SGDLS, CDR2 YYNGEE. CDR3 length: 15 amino acids. J lost 2 bases, V lost 3 bases, and 5 bases had no gene match. As DNA, the CDR3 is TGTGCCAGCAGCGGACAGGGGGCGCTTCCCTACGAGCAGTACTTC. It specifies CASSGQGALPYEQYF.

The chain recombines TRBV25-1 with TRBJ1-2, with 7 bases fitting TRBD1. With 4 bases clipped from V and 2 bases from J, the junction kept 16 bases outside the gene matches. The germline V gene encodes CDR1 MGHDK and CDR2 SYGVNS. The CDR3 loop spans 18 amino acids. CDR3 DNA: TGTGCCAGCAGTGGACAATTCATACTGGGACAGACCAACTATGGCTACACCTTC. Its translation: CASSGQFILGQTNYGYTF.

The chain joins TRBV5-1 to TRBJ2-3; a weak D match, TRBD1 (6 bases). V was cut by 4 bases and J by 2 bases, with 14 bases left in between. The CDR3 covers 15 residues. The V gene's germline CDR1 is SGHRS and CDR2 YFSETQ. The CDR3 region has the DNA TGCGCCAGCAGCCCGACGGGACAAATCACAGATACGCAGTATTTT. It is translated as CASSPTGQITDTQYF. The variable domain in full, completed from reference TRBV5-1 and TRBJ2-3, reads KAGVTQTPRYLIKTRGQQVTLSCSPISGHRSVSWYQQTPGQGLQFLFEYFSETQRNKGNFPGRFSGRQFSNSRSEMNVSTLELGDSALYLCASSPTGQITDTQYFGPGTRLTVL.

The rearrangement links TRBV5-4 to TRBJ2-3, with TRBD1 matching 8 bases. The germline gives CDR1 SGHNT, CDR2 YYREEE (reference sequence). The junction had 5 bases not matched to a gene; V was cut back by 4 bases and J by 1 base. The CDR3 runs 15 residues. This chain's CDR3 is CASSGGQGGTDTQYF. The CDR3, as DNA: TGTGCCAGCAGCGGCGGACAGGGTGGCACAGATACGCAGTATTTT. Combining the CDR3 with reference TRBV5-4 and TRBJ2-3 gives the whole variable domain ETGVTQSPTHLIKTRGQQVTLRCSSQSGHNTVSWYQQALGQGPQFIFQYYREEENGRGNFPPRFSGLQFPNYSSELNVNALELDDSALYLCASSGGQGGTDTQYFGPGTRLTVL.

The V and J genes are TRBV28 and TRBJ2-7, with TRBD2 matching 8 bases. J lost 5 bases, V lost 5 bases, and 8 bases had no gene match. CDR3 length: 14 amino acids. CDR1 is MDHEN and CDR2 is SYDVKM in the germline V gene. The CDR3 protein is CASSARAGENEQYF. The DNA for the CDR3 is TGTGCCAGCAGTGCAAGAGCGGGAGAAAACGAGCAGTACTTC.

The V and J genes are TRBV27 and TRBJ1-1; D is possibly TRBD1 (5 bases). Per the germline V gene, CDR1 is MNHEY and CDR2 is SMNVEV (reference sequence). Trimming pared 7 bases from V and 1 base from J, leaving 13 bases between. The CDR3 has 14 amino acids. The CDR3 coding sequence is TGTGCCAGCACCCCTTACCAGGGGAACACTGAAGCTTTCTTT. Encoded protein: CASTPYQGNTEAFF.

In this sample, this clone turned up once. This chain connects TRBV6-6 to TRBJ2-2, with D unclear. This CDR3 is 15 amino acids long. The V and J ends lost 4 bases and 0 bases respectively, with 9 bases between them. Germline V gene lookup returns CDR1 MNHNY and CDR2 SVGAGI (reference sequence). The CDR3 loop reads CASSSYESNTGELFF. The CDR3 DNA reads TGTGCCAGCAGTTCCTATGAGTCGAACACCGGGGAGCTGTTTTTT.

This sequence joins TRBV4-2 and TRBJ1-4; possibly TRBD1 for D (6 bases). The CDR3 consists of 14 residues. Trimming stripped 5 bases from V and 8 bases from J, with 15 bases between. CDR1 is LGHNA, CDR2 YNFKEQ, per germline. CDR3 nucleotides: TGTGCCAGCAGCAGGGGGGAGGGCTGGGAAAAACTGTTTTTT. Translation gives CASSRGEGWEKLFF.

This rearrangement joins TRBV9 to TRBJ2-1, with 9 bases aligning to TRBD2. CDR3 length: 14 amino acids. V lost 2 bases to trimming and J lost 5 bases; unmatched junction nucleotides: 2. The germline CDR1 and CDR2 sequences are SGDLS and YYNGEE. As DNA, the CDR3 is TGTGCCAGCAGCGTGGGCGGGGGGGACAATGAGCAGTTCTTC. Its translation: CASSVGGGDNEQFF.

This chain joins TRBV2 and TRBJ1-2; D unclear. Between the trimmed V and J ends, which lost 4 bases and 7 bases, there was a span of 10 bases. CDR1 is SNHLY, CDR2 FYNNEI, per germline. The CDR3 totals 12 residues. The CDR3 bases are TGTGCCAGCAGTGTTATGCGAGGTGGCTACACCTTC. Protein: CASSVMRGGYTF.

This chain uses TRBV19 with TRBJ1-3; 10 nucleotides line up with TRBD1. V lost 5 bases and J lost 2; bases outside the gene matches: 6. CDR1 is LNHDA and CDR2 is SQIVND in the germline V gene (reference sequence). The CDR3 spans 16 residues. Here the CDR3 reads CASSPRTGGTGNTIYF. CDR3 DNA sequence: TGTGCCAGTAGTCCCCGGACAGGGGGGACTGGAAACACCATATATTTT.

This clone came up once. The chain joins TRBV4-2 to TRBJ1-1; D is unclear. The germline V gene has CDR1 LGHNA and CDR2 YNFKEQ. Trimming cost V 0 bases and J 4 bases, with 9 bases left between them. The CDR3 sequence is 14 residues long. This CDR3 is CASSQDRGSTEAFF. CDR3 nucleotides: TGTGCCAGCAGCCAAGATCGCGGGAGCACTGAAGCTTTCTTT.

The V gene is TRBV28, the J gene TRBJ1-4; D is ambiguous. Germline CDR1 is MDHEN and CDR2 is SYDVKM. The CDR3 runs 11 residues. Trimming took off 6 bases at V and 8 bases at J, with 7 bases between the two ends. In DNA form, the CDR3 reads TGTGCCAGCAGAGCGGGGGAAAAACTGTTTTTT. Translated, it gives CASRAGEKLFF.

The rearrangement uses TRBV28 and TRBJ2-2, with 8 nucleotides matching TRBD2. The CDR3 spans 17 residues. Per germline, CDR1 MDHEN and CDR2 SYDVKM. J was trimmed by 4 bases and V by 3 bases; bases with no gene match: 10. The CDR3 loop reads CASSLFSGIPPTGELFF. CDR3 sequence (DNA): TGTGCCAGCAGTTTGTTTAGCGGGATCCCCCCCACCGGGGAGCTGTTTTTT.

The V and J genes are TRBV9 and TRBJ2-7, with 7 nucleotides matching TRBD2. The V segment lost 0 bases and the J segment 5 bases; nucleotides outside the gene matches: 5. The CDR3 is made up of 14 amino acids. Germline-derived CDR1 and CDR2 are SGDLS and YYNGEE. As DNA, the CDR3 is TGTGCCAGCAGCGTAGCCGGGAGGCCCGACGAGCAGTACTTC. This translates into CASSVAGRPDEQYF.

This clone has only one observation. The V and J genes are TRBV9 and TRBJ2-3, with D hard to call. This CDR3 contains 14 residues. The germline V and J ends were trimmed by 1 base and 2 bases, with 8 bases remaining between them. Germline V lookup: CDR1 SGDLS, CDR2 YYNGEE. CDR3 coding DNA: TGTGCCAGCAGCGTAAACGACTTCACAGATACGCAGTATTTT. This translates into CASSVNDFTDTQYF.

The gene calls are TRBV4-2 and TRBJ2-7, with D perhaps matching TRBD1 (6 bases). Germline V gene data show CDR1 as LGHNA and CDR2 as YNFKEQ. The ends were cut back, 3 bases at V and 7 bases at J, with 16 bases in the middle. There are 14 residues in the CDR3. The CDR3 sequence is CASSHPDSLREQYF. CDR3 bases: TGTGCCAGCAGCCACCCGGACAGCCTAAGGGAGCAGTACTTC.